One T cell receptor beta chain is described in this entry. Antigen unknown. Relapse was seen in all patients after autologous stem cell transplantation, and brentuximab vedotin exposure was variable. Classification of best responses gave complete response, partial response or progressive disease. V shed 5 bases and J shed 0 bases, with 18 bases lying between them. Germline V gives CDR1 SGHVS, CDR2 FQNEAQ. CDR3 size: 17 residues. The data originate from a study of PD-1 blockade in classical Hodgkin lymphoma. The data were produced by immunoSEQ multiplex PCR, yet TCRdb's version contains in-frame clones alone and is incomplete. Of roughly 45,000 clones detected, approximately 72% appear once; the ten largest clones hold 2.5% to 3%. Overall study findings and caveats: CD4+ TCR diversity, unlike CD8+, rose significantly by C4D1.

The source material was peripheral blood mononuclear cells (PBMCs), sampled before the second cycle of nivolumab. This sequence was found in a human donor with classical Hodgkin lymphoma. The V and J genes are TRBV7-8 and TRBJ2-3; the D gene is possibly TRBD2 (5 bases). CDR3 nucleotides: TGTGCCAGCAGCCCCGGAGGTTGGGCGGTGAGCACAGATACGCAGTATTTT. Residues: CASSPGGWAVSTDTQYF.